These T cell receptor beta chains were read from a single sample in a study of T-cell reconstitution after alpha-beta-depleted transplantation in children. TCRdb ran MiXCR on the PCR reads and lists one entry per CDR3 protein. The table shows 750,000 to 950,000 distinct CDR3 sequences, with about 15% occurring only once. Sample: PBMCs, mostly from graft donor cells, taken 360 days after TCRalphabeta/CD19-depleted stem cell transplant. The receptors shown here come from a male patient between 5 and 17 years old who had a stem cell transplant for acute lymphoblastic leukemia, so the T cells may come from the graft donor. The CDR3 runs from the conserved cysteine through the conserved F or W. The D gene is left open where the match is weak. Only some rows state a clone size, as once, few, many or a class for expanded clones.

. TRBJ1-2 TRBV12-3/TRBV12-4 . CASTLQGPRYGYTF TGTGCCAGCACCCTACAAGGCCCCCGGTATGGCTACACCTTC
. TRBJ2-7 TRBV12-3/TRBV12-4 TRBD2 CASSRAGGQDEQYF TGTGCCAGCAGTAGAGCGGGAGGGCAGGACGAGCAGTACTTC
. TRBJ2-3 TRBV20-1 TRBD2 CSAPDHKTSGRYGTDTQYF TGCAGTGCTCCGGACCATAAGACTAGCGGGAGGTACGGCACAGATACGCAGTATTTT
. TRBJ2-7 TRBV10-3 TRBD1 CAISESGTGYYEQYF TGTGCCATCAGTGAGTCGGGGACAGGCTACTACGAGCAGTACTTC
many TRBJ1-5 TRBV4-1 . CASSHRDRNQPQHF TGCGCCAGCAGCCACCGAGACAGAAATCAGCCCCAGCATTTT
few TRBJ2-2 TRBV11-2 . CASSLGEGGSTGELFF TGTGCCAGCAGCTTGGGAGAAGGGGGTTCGACCGGGGAGCTGTTTTTT
few TRBJ2-5 TRBV10-3 TRBD2 CAISEGTSGRPTKETQYF TGTGCCATCAGTGAGGGGACTAGCGGGAGGCCCACCAAAGAGACCCAGTACTTC
few TRBJ2-2 TRBV7-8 TRBD2 CASSPGLAGDSGELFF TGTGCCAGCAGCCCCGGACTAGCGGGAGATAGCGGGGAGCTGTTTTTT
. TRBJ1-1 TRBV21-1 . CASSKFEQVNTEAFF TGTGCCAGCAGCAAATTTGAACAGGTGAACACTGAAGCTTTCTTT
. TRBJ2-7 TRBV7-9 . CASSLFSGDYEQYF TGTGCCAGCAGCTTATTCAGTGGAGACTACGAGCAGTACTTC
few TRBJ2-1 TRBV29-1 . CSVSGVGIGYEQFF TGCAGCGTTTCGGGTGTAGGGATTGGCTATGAGCAGTTCTTC
few TRBJ2-5 TRBV5-1 . CASSFVVRETQYF TGCGCCAGCAGCTTCGTGGTACGGGAGACCCAGTACTTC
many TRBJ2-5 TRBV29-1 . CSVDDVTQYF TGCAGCGTTGATGATGTGACCCAGTACTTC
. TRBJ1-2 TRBV29-1 . CSVGGIESSQGSDYGYTF TGCAGCGTTGGAGGTATTGAGTCGTCGCAGGGGTCGGACTATGGCTACACCTTC
. TRBJ2-5 TRBV12-3/TRBV12-4 TRBD2 CASSLKGLGGETQYF TGTGCCAGCAGTTTAAAAGGGCTGGGAGGGGAGACCCAGTACTTC
. TRBJ2-7 TRBV20-1 TRBD2 CSAESRGLASQYF TGCAGTGCTGAGAGTCGGGGACTAGCAAGTCAGTACTTC
many TRBJ2-7 TRBV5-1 TRBD1 CASSSRMDRFQGEQYF TGCGCCAGCAGCTCCCGGATGGACAGGTTTCAAGGCGAGCAGTACTTC
. TRBJ2-1 TRBV15 TRBD1 CATSRVNRDRPTPNEQFF TGTGCCACCAGCAGAGTCAACCGGGACAGACCTACCCCGAATGAGCAGTTCTTC
few TRBJ1-6 TRBV15 . CATSRPLGFTDSPLHF TGTGCCACCAGCAGACCCTTGGGGTTTACGGATTCACCCCTCCACTTT
few TRBJ2-7 TRBV24-1 . CATTSPLLYEQYF TGTGCCACCACCTCACCCCTATTATACGAGCAGTACTTC
. TRBJ2-5 TRBV10-3 . CAISESKGGETQYF TGTGCCATCAGTGAGTCGAAGGGGGGAGAGACCCAGTACTTC
. TRBJ2-1 TRBV14 . CASSQDRAPRGSGNEQFF TGTGCCAGCAGCCAAGATAGGGCCCCCAGAGGGTCGGGCAATGAGCAGTTCTTC
few TRBJ2-3 TRBV24-1 TRBD2 CATSDWLAGPFTDTQYF TGTGCCACCAGTGATTGGCTAGCGGGACCCTTCACAGATACGCAGTATTTT
. TRBJ2-3 TRBV24-1 TRBD1 CATSDPGQGLGNTQYF TGTGCCACCAGTGACCCGGGACAGGGGTTAGGTAATACGCAGTATTTT
few TRBJ1-3 TRBV2 . CASSAEGMSGNTIYF TGTGCCAGCAGTGCAGAAGGGATGTCTGGAAACACCATATATTTT
. TRBJ1-1 TRBV4-1 TRBD1 CASSHPGQGTTEAFF TGCGCCAGCAGCCACCCGGGACAGGGGACCACTGAAGCTTTCTTT
few TRBJ1-1 TRBV5-1 . CASSLNGGQNTEAFF TGCGCCAGCAGCTTGAATGGGGGACAGAACACTGAAGCTTTCTTT
. TRBJ1-2 TRBV29-1 TRBD1 CSASPGTGSYGYTF TGCAGCGCTAGTCCCGGGACAGGGTCCTATGGCTACACCTTC
many TRBJ2-1 TRBV5-1 . CASSLRSYSYNEQFF TGCGCCAGCAGCTTGCGATCTTACTCCTACAATGAGCAGTTCTTC
few TRBJ2-1 TRBV2 . CAISDRLEQFF TGTGCCATCTCTGACAGGCTAGAGCAGTTCTTC
few TRBJ2-7 TRBV3-1 TRBD2 CASSQDGTSGRSYYEQYF TGTGCCAGCAGCCAAGATGGGACTAGCGGGAGGTCCTACTACGAGCAGTACTTC
. TRBJ2-1 TRBV4-1 TRBD2 CASSLIGTSGTLVLNEQFF TGCGCCAGCAGCCTGATTGGGACTAGCGGGACCCTCGTGCTCAATGAGCAGTTCTTC
. TRBJ1-5 TRBV20-1 . CSARGDRVSNQPQHF TGCAGTGCTAGAGGTGATAGGGTCAGCAATCAGCCCCAGCATTTT
. TRBJ2-7 TRBV10-3 TRBD1 CAISEGTGLYEQYF TGTGCCATCAGTGAAGGGACAGGGTTATACGAGCAGTACTTC
few TRBJ2-1 TRBV2 TRBD1 CASRYTGTGADEQFF TGTGCCAGCAGATACACCGGGACAGGGGCCGATGAGCAGTTCTTC
. TRBJ2-3 TRBV7-8 TRBD2 CASSLRGRETDTQYF TGTGCCAGCAGCTTACGCGGGAGAGAAACAGATACGCAGTATTTT
few TRBJ2-3 TRBV20-1 TRBD2 CSARRLAGDTQYF TGCAGTGCTAGACGGCTAGCGGGAGATACGCAGTATTTT
few TRBJ2-1 TRBV28 . CASSFSHRETSSYNEQFF TGTGCCAGCAGTTTTAGTCACAGGGAAACTAGCTCCTACAATGAGCAGTTCTTC
many TRBJ2-1 TRBV12-3/TRBV12-4 . CASSLRRNEQFF TGTGCCAGCAGTTTGAGGCGTAATGAGCAGTTCTTC
. TRBJ2-1 TRBV5-1 . CASSWGTAYEQFF TGCGCCAGCAGCTGGGGGACGGCGTATGAGCAGTTCTTC
. TRBJ1-1 TRBV2 . CASSEERVNTEAFF TGTGCCAGCAGTGAAGAGCGGGTAAACACTGAAGCTTTCTTT
. TRBJ2-3 TRBV29-1 . CSRLGQVPDTQYF TGCAGCCGTTTAGGGCAGGTCCCAGATACGCAGTATTTT
. TRBJ2-1 TRBV4-3 TRBD2 CASSQDELAASYNEQFF TGCGCCAGCAGCCAAGATGAACTAGCGGCCTCCTACAATGAGCAGTTCTTC
few TRBJ2-1 TRBV27 TRBD1 CASTVQGASYNEQFF TGTGCCAGCACCGTACAGGGGGCTTCCTACAATGAGCAGTTCTTC
. TRBJ2-7 TRBV5-1 . CASSSLTVDYEQYF TGCGCCAGCAGCTCGTTGACAGTAGACTACGAGCAGTACTTC
. TRBJ2-7 TRBV2 TRBD1 CASSDPGTGKYEQYF TGTGCCAGCAGTGACCCCGGGACAGGGAAGTACGAGCAGTACTTC
many TRBJ2-7 TRBV10-3 . CAISGPDGYEQYF TGTGCCATCAGTGGCCCGGACGGCTACGAGCAGTACTTC